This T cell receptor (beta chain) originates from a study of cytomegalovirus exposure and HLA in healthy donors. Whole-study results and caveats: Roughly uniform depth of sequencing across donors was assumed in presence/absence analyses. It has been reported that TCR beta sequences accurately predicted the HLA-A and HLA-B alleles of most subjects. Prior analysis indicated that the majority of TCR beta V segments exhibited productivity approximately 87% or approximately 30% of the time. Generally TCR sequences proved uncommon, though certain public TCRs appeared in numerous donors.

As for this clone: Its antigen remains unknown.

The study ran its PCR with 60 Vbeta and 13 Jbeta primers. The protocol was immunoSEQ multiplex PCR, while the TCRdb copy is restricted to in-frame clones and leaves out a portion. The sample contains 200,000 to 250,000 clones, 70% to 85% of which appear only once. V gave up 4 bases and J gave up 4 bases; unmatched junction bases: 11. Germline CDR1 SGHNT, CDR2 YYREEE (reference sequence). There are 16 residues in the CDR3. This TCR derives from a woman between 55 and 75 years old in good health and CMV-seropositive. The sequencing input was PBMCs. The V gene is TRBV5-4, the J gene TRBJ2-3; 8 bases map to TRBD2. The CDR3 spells CASSDQRERGSDTQYF. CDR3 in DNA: TGTGCCAGCAGCGACCAGCGGGAGCGGGGTTCAGATACGCAGTATTTT.